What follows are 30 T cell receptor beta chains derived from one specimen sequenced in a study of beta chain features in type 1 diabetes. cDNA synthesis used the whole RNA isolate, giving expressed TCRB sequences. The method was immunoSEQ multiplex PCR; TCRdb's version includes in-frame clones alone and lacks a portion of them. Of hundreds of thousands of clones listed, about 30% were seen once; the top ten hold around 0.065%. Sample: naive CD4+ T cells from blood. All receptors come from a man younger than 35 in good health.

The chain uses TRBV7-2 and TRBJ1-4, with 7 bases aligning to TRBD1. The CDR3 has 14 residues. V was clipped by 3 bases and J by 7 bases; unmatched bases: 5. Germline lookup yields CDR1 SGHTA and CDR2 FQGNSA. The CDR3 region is CASSLTGSGEKLFF. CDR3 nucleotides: TGTGCCAGCAGCTTGACAGGGTCTGGTGAAAAACTGTTTTTT.

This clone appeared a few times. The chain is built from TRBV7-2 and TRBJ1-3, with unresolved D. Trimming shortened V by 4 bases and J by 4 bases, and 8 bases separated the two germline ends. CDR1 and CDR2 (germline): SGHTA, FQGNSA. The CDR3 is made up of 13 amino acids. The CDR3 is CASSSEQGNTIYF. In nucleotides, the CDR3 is TGTGCCAGCAGCTCAGAACAGGGAAACACCATATATTTT.

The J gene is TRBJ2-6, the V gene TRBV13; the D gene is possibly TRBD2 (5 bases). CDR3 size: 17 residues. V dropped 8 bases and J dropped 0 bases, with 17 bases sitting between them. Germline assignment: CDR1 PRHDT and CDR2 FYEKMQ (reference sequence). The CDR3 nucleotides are TGTGCCAGCTCCCGCGGGCGTTACGGCTCTGGGGCCAACGTCCTGACTTTC. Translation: CASSRGRYGSGANVLTF.

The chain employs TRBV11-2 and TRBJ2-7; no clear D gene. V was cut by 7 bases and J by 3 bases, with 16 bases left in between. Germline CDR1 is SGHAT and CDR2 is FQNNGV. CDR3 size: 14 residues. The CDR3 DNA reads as TGTGCCAGCACCCTAGACTGGGCCCACTACGAGCAGTACTTC. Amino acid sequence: CASTLDWAHYEQYF.

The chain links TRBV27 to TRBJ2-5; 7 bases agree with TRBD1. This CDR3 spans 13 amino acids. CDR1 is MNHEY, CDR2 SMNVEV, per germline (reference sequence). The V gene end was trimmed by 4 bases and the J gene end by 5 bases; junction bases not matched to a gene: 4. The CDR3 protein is CASSYRGYETQYF. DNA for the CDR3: TGTGCCAGCAGTTACAGGGGCTACGAGACCCAGTACTTC.

The CDR3 nucleotides read TGTGCCAGCAGCCAAGATGCTCGGCAGGCCTACGAGCAGTACTTC. This codes for CASSQDARQAYEQYF. The J gene is TRBJ2-7, the V gene TRBV4-2; D gene uncertain. This CDR3 is built from 15 residues. Germline lookup yields CDR1 LGHNA and CDR2 YNFKEQ. V was cut by 0 bases and J by 2 bases, with 11 bases left in between.

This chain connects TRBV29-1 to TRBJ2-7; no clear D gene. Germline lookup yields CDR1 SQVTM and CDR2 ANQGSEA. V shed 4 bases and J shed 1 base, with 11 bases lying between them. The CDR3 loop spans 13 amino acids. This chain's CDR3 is CSVGKGLSYEQYF. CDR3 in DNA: TGCAGCGTTGGGAAGGGCCTTTCCTACGAGCAGTACTTC.

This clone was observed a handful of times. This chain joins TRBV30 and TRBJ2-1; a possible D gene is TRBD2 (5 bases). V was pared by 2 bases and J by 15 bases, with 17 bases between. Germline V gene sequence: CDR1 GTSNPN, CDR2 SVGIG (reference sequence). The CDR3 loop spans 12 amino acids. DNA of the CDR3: TGTGCCTGGAGTAATAGCGCAGAACGTAGGTTCTTC. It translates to CAWSNSAERRFF.

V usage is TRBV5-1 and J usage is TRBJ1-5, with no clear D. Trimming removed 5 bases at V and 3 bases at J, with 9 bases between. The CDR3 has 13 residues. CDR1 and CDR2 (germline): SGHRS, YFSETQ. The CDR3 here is CASRSQDNQPQHF. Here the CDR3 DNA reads TGCGCCAGCAGGAGTCAAGACAATCAGCCCCAGCATTTT. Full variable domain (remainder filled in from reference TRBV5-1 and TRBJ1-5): KAGVTQTPRYLIKTRGQQVTLSCSPISGHRSVSWYQQTPGQGLQFLFEYFSETQRNKGNFPGRFSGRQFSNSRSEMNVSTLELGDSALYLCASRSQDNQPQHFGDGTRLSIL.

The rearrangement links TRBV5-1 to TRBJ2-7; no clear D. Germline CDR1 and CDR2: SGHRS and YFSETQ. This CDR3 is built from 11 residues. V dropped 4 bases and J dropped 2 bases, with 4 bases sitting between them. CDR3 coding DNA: TGCGCCAGCAGCAAGGCCTACGAGCAGTACTTC. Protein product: CASSKAYEQYF.

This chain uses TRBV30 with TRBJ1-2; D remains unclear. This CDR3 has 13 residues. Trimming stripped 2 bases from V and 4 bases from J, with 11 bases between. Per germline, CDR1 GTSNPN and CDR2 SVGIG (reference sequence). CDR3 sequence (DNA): TGTGCCTGGAGTACGCAAGGTCGCTATGGCTACACCTTC. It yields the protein CAWSTQGRYGYTF. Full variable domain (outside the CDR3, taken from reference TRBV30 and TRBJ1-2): SQTIHQWPATLVQPVGSPLSLECTVEGTSNPNLYWYRQAAGRGLQLLFYSVGIGQISSEVPQNLSASRPQDRQFILSSKKLLLSDSGFYLCAWSTQGRYGYTFGSGTRLTVV.

In DNA form, the CDR3 reads TGCGCCAGCAGCTTAGGCCCTGCAGGAACAGATACGCAGTATTTT. This gives the protein CASSLGPAGTDTQYF. The chain combines TRBV5-1 with TRBJ2-3; no definite D call. V lost 2 bases, J lost 3 bases, and 13 bases lay in between. The CDR3 is 15 residues long. The germline CDR1 and CDR2 sequences are SGHRS and YFSETQ.

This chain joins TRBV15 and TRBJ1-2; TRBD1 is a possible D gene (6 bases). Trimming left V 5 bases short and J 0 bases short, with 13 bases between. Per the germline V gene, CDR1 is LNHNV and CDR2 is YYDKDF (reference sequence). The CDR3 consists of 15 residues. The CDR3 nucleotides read TGTGCCACCAGCGCACGGACAGCTACTAACTATGGCTACACCTTC. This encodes CATSARTATNYGYTF.

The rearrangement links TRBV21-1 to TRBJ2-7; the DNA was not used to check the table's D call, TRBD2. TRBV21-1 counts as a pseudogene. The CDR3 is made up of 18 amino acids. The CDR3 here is CASSKAQVIGGSSYEQYF. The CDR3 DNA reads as TGTGCCAGCAGCAAAGCCCAGGTGATAGGCGGGAGCTCCTACGAGCAGTACTTC.

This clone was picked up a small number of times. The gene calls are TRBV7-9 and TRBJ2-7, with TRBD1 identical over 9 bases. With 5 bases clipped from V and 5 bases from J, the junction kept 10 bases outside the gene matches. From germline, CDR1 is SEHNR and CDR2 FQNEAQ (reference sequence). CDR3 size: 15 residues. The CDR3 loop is CASSPLGQGSHEQYF. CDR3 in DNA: TGTGCCAGCAGCCCTCTGGGACAGGGATCCCACGAGCAGTACTTC.

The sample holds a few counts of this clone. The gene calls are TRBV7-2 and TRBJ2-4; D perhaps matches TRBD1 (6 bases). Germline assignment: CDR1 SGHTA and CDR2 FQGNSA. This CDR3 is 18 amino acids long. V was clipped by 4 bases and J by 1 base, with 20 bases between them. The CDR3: CASSSRDTHSWAKNIQYF. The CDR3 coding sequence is TGTGCCAGCAGCTCTAGGGACACCCATTCCTGGGCCAAAAACATTCAGTACTTC.

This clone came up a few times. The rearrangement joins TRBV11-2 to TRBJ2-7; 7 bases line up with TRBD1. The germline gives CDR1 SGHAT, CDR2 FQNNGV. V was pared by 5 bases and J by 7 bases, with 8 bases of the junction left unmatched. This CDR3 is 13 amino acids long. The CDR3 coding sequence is TGTGCCAGCAGCCCAGACAGGGTCGGGGAGCAGTACTTC. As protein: CASSPDRVGEQYF.

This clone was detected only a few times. CDR3 sequence reads: CAWAGTGNTGELFF. The CDR3 region has the DNA TGTGCCTGGGCCGGGACAGGGAACACCGGGGAGCTGTTTTTT. The chain has TRBV30 and TRBJ2-2; 8 nucleotides align to TRBD1. The CDR3 covers 14 residues. V was clipped by 5 bases and J by 1 base; unmatched bases: 3. Germline lookup yields CDR1 GTSNPN and CDR2 SVGIG (reference sequence).

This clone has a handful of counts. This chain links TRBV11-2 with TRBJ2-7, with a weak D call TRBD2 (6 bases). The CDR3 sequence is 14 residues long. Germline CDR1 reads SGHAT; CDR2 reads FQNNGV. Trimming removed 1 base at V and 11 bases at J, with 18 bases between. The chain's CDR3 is CASSLGLANPGEYF. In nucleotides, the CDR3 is TGTGCCAGCAGCTTAGGCCTAGCGAATCCGGGGGAGTACTTC.

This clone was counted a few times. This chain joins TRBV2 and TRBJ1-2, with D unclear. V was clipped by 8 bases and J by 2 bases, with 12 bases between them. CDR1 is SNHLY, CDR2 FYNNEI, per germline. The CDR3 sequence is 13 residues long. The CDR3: CASEWLQNYGYTF. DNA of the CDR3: TGTGCCAGCGAGTGGCTACAGAACTATGGCTACACCTTC.

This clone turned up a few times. Written as DNA, the CDR3 is TGTGCCAGCAGCACTTTGGCGGGGACAGATACGCAGTATTTT. The encoded protein is CASSTLAGTDTQYF. The rearrangement uses TRBV7-9 and TRBJ2-3, with D possibly being TRBD2 (6 bases). This CDR3 comprises 14 residues. V was clipped by 5 bases and J by 3 bases, with 12 bases between them. Germline-derived CDR1 and CDR2 are SEHNR and FQNEAQ (reference sequence).

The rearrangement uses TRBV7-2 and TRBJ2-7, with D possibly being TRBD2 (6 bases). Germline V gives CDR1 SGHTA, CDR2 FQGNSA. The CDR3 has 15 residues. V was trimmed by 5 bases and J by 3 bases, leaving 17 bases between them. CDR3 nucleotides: TGTGCCAGCAGCCCGCTAGCGTCGAAAGGCTACGAGCAGTACTTC. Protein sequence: CASSPLASKGYEQYF.

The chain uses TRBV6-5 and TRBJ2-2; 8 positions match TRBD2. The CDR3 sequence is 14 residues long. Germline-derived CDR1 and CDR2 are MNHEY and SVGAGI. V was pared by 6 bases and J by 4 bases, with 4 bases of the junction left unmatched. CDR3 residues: CASSRTSRTGELFF. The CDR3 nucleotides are TGTGCCAGCAGCCGGACTAGCCGCACCGGGGAGCTGTTTTTT.

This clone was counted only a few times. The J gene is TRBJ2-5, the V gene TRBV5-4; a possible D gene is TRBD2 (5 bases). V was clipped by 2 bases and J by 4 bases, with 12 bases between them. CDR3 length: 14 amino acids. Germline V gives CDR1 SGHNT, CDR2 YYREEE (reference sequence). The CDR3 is CASSFQRTGETQYF. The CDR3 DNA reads TGTGCCAGCAGCTTCCAGCGGACCGGAGAGACCCAGTACTTC. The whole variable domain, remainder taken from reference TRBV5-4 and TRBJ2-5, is ETGVTQSPTHLIKTRGQQVTLRCSSQSGHNTVSWYQQALGQGPQFIFQYYREEENGRGNFPPRFSGLQFPNYSSELNVNALELDDSALYLCASSFQRTGETQYFGPGTRLLVL.

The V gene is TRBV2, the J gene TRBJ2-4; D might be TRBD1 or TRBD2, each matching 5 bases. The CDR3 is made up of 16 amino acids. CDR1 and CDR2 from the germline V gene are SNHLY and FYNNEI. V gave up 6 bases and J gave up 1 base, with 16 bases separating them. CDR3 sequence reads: CASSAGTSLAKNIQYF. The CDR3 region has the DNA TGTGCCAGCAGCGCCGGGACCTCACTGGCCAAAAACATTCAGTACTTC. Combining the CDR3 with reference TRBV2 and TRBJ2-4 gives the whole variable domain EPEVTQTPSHQVTQMGQEVILRCVPISNHLYFYWYRQILGQKVEFLVSFYNNEISEKSEIFDDQFSVERPDGSNFTLKIRSTKLEDSAMYFCASSAGTSLAKNIQYFGAGTRLSVL.

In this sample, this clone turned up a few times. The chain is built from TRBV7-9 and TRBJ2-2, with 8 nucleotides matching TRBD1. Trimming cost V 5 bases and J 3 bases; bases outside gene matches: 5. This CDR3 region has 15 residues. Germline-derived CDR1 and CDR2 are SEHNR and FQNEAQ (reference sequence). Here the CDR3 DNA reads TGTGCCAGCAGCCTTCGGACAGGGCACACCGGGGAGCTGTTTTTT. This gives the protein CASSLRTGHTGELFF. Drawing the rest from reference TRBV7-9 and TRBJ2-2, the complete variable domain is DTGVSQNPRHKITKRGQNVTFRCDPISEHNRLYWYRQTLGQGPEFLTYFQNEAQLEKSRLLSDRFSAERPKGSFSTLEIQRTEQGDSAMYLCASSLRTGHTGELFFGEGSRLTVL.

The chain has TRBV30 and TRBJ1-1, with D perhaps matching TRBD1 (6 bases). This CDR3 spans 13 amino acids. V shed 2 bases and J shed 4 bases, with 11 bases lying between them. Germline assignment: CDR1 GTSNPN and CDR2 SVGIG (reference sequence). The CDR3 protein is CAWSKQGITEAFF. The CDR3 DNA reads TGTGCCTGGAGTAAACAGGGAATCACTGAAGCTTTCTTT.

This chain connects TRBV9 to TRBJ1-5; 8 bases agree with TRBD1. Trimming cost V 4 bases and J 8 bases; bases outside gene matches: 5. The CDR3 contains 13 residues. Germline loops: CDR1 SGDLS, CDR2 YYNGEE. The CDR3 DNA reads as TGTGCCAGCAGCAAGGAGACAGGGGAGCCCCAGCATTTT. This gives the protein CASSKETGEPQHF. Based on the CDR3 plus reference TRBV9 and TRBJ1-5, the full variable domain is DSGVTQTPKHLITATGQRVTLRCSPRSGDLSVYWYQQSLDQGLQFLIQYYNGEERAKGNILERFSAQQFPDLHSELNLSSLELGDSALYFCASSKETGEPQHFGDGTRLSIL.

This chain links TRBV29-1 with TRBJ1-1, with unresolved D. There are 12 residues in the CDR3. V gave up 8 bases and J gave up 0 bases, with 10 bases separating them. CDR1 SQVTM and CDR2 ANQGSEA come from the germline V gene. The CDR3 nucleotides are TGCAGCTCCTGGACGGTGAACACTGAAGCTTTCTTT. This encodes CSSWTVNTEAFF.

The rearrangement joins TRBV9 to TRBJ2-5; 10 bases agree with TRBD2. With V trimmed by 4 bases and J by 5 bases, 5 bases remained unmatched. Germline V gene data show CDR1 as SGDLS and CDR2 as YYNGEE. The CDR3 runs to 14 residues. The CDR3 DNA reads TGTGCCAGCAGCCCCAGCGGGAGGGGGGAGACCCAGTACTTC. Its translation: CASSPSGRGETQYF.